This TCR beta chain is from a study of shared clonotypes between healthy human individuals. About the research overall: The donor group consisted of two women and a few men, aged 18 to 49. Each donor's CD4 naive and CD4 memory cells filled three plates apiece, CD8 naive two, and CD8 memory one.

Repertoires were generated with immunoSEQ multiplex PCR, while TCRdb's copy carries only in-frame clones and drops some. This table has some 1,600,000 clones, approximately 98% appearing once. The CDR3 is 11 residues long. V lost 10 bases, J lost 5 bases, and 9 bases lay in between. CDR1 MDHEN and CDR2 SYDVKM come from the germline V gene. Broader study findings: It was observed that approximately 5% of naive CD4 clonotypes were shared across a few donors. Investigators expected sequencing depth to affect clonotype sharing among donors.

In regard to this clone: Its antigen remains unknown.

Source material: naive CD4+ T cells sorted from blood. Subset meaning: CD45RA+ positively selected. The rearrangement uses TRBV28 and TRBJ2-1; no definite D call. This receptor was taken from a man aged 25 to 40 in good health. The CDR3 DNA sequence: TGTGCCACCATCGCCAACAATGAGCAGTTCTTC. Translating it yields CATIANNEQFF.